This TCR beta chain was captured in a study of lymphopenia after photon versus proton radiotherapy. Whole-study results and caveats: Larger post-nadir TCR diversity loss correlated inversely with survival in deceased patients.

This CDR3 is 18 amino acids long. The germline CDR1 and CDR2 sequences are LGHNT and FRNRAP. V lost 5 bases and J lost 0, with 22 bases in between. The data were produced by immunoSEQ multiplex PCR, yet TCRdb's version contains in-frame clones alone and is incomplete. The sample shows 52,000 or so clones, roughly 90% of them seen only once. As concerns this clone: Its matching antigen is unknown.

The V gene is TRBV12-5, the J gene TRBJ1-1; D remains unclear. Sequencing was performed on peripheral blood, taken from a patient treated with photon-based radiotherapy. The sequence derives from a woman in her 40s with cholangiocarcinoma. In DNA, the CDR3 is TGTGCTAGTGGTCAACCGTCAGGTCCCCGAGTAATGAACACTGAAGCTTTCTTT. Protein: CASGQPSGPRVMNTEAFF.